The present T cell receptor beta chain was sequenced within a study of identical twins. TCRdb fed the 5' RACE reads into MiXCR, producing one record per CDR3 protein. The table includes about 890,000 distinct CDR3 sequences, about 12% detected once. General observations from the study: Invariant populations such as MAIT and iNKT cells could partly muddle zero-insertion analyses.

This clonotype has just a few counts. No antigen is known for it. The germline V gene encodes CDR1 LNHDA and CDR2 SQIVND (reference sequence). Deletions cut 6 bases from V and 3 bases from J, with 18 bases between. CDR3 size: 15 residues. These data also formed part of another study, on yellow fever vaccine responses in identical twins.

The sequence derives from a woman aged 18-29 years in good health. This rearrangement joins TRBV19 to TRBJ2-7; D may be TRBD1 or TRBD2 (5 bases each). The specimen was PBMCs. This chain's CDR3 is CASSLRGEGIYEQYF. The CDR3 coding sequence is TGTGCCAGTAGCTTGAGGGGCGAGGGAATCTACGAGCAGTACTTC. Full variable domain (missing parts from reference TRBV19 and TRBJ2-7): DGGITQSPKYLFRKEGQNVTLSCEQNLNHDAMYWYRQDPGQGLRLIYYSQIVNDFQKGDIAEGYSVSREKKESFPLTVTSAQKNPTAFYLCASSLRGEGIYEQYFGPGTRLTVT.